This paragraph covers one TCR beta chain sequence. The antigen remains unidentified. This sample was included in a study of OX40 agonist ivuxolimab in advanced cancers. Looking at the study overall: Patients were dosed with the agonistic anti-OX40 (CD134) antibody ivuxolimab. Intravenous ivuxolimab was administered to patients every 2 weeks at 0.01 to 10 mg/kg.

The CDR3 runs to 15 residues. Assay: immunoSEQ multiplex PCR; the TCRdb copy retains only in-frame clones and omits some. In the table there are about 60,000 clones, 65% to 85% of which are singletons. General study points: Partial responders treated at 0.1-3.0 mg/kg exhibited clonal expansion among the lowest measured.

This chain links TRBV12-2 with TRBJ2-7; the table names TRBD2, a call not compared with the DNA. TRBV12-2 is assigned pseudogene status. The sequence was collected from an adult with an advanced solid tumor such as melanoma, head and neck, liver or kidney cancer. The source material was CD4+ or CD8+ T cells sorted from blood, sampled in a trial of the OX40 agonist ivuxolimab. The CDR3: CASRSPPPYVEEQYV. The CDR3 region has the DNA TGTGCAAGTCGCTCACCCCCCCCCTATGTTGAGGAGCAGTACGTC.